Listed below are T cell receptor beta chains from one sample, sequenced in a study of T cell changes during pregnancy in multiple sclerosis. The repertoire was sequenced with immunoSEQ multiplex PCR; TCRdb's copy has only in-frame clones and lacks some. The sample records some 5,300 clones, roughly four fifths being singletons. The sequences come from CD8+ T cells from peripheral blood mononuclear cells, collected in the second trimester of pregnancy. The source is a female donor in good health, enrolled as a control in a pregnancy study. Each CDR3 is given with its conserved first and last residue. A D gene is named only where the DNA matches it firmly. Expanded clones get a size class; other rows say once, few or many, or leave the size out.

clone_size j_call d_call v_call cdr3_aa cdr3_nt
few TRBJ1-6 NA TRBV27 CASSSGTGPLHF TGTGCCAGCAGTTCAGGGACTGGACCCCTCCACTTT
NA TRBJ2-7 TRBD2 TRBV5-1 CASSPQLAGGCEQYF TGCGCCAGCAGCCCCCAGCTAGCGGGAGGGTGCGAGCAGTACTTC
once TRBJ2-7 NA TRBV6-1 CASSVIAVSYEQYF TGTGCCAGCAGTGTAATAGCGGTCTCCTACGAGCAGTACTTC
NA TRBJ2-7 TRBD1 TRBV7-9 CASNRGQVSPSYEQYF TGTGCCAGCAATCGCGGACAGGTATCCCCTTCCTACGAGCAGTACTTC
NA TRBJ2-6 NA TRBV19 CASSVQGPPGANVLTF TGTGCCAGTAGTGTGCAGGGGCCGCCGGGGGCCAACGTCCTGACTTTC
NA TRBJ1-2 NA TRBV28 CASHRGTREWHNGYTF TGTGCCAGCCACCGCGGGACTAGAGAGTGGCACAATGGCTACACCTTC
NA TRBJ2-7 NA TRBV7-6 CASSLGAREQYF TGTGCCAGCAGCTTAGGGGCGCGCGAGCAGTACTTC
NA TRBJ2-5 TRBD2 TRBV7-2 CASSSLLAGAGETQYF TGTGCCAGCAGCTCCTTACTAGCGGGAGCGGGGGAGACCCAGTACTTC
once TRBJ2-7 NA TRBV28 CATGVVDEQYF TGTGCCACCGGGGTGGTGGACGAGCAGTACTTC
few TRBJ1-1 TRBD1 TRBV7-8 CASSWGQGLNTEAFF TGTGCCAGCAGCTGGGGACAGGGGCTGAACACTGAAGCTTTCTTT
NA TRBJ2-1 NA TRBV11-3 CASSLQAGRYNEQFF TGTGCCAGCAGCCTCCAAGCGGGCCGTTACAATGAGCAGTTCTTC
once TRBJ2-1 TRBD1 TRBV19 CASSETGEPYNEQFF TGTGCCAGTAGTGAGACAGGGGAGCCTTACAATGAGCAGTTCTTC
NA TRBJ1-2 TRBD1 TRBV6-1 CATAGGIYGYTF TGTGCCACCGCAGGGGGCATCTATGGCTACACCTTC
NA TRBJ2-1 TRBD2 TRBV6-4 CASSDSTSGGYNEQFF TGTGCCAGCAGTGACTCGACTAGCGGGGGATACAATGAACAGTTCTTC
NA TRBJ2-7 TRBD1 TRBV4-3 CASSQEQGARNEQYF TGCGCCAGCAGCCAAGAACAGGGGGCTAGGAACGAGCAGTACTTC
NA TRBJ1-2 NA TRBV9 CASSADPGYGYTF TGTGCCAGCAGCGCGGATCCAGGCTATGGCTACACCTTC
NA TRBJ2-6 NA TRBV7-7 CASSMPQSRANVLTF TGTGCCAGCAGCATGCCACAAAGTCGGGCCAACGTCCTGACTTTC
NA TRBJ2-7 TRBD1 TRBV6-1 CASSETGGAGSYEQYF TGTGCCAGCAGTGAAACAGGGGGCGCGGGGTCCTACGAGCAGTACTTC
NA TRBJ2-6 NA TRBV15 CATSRDPGSGANVLTF TGTGCCACCAGCAGAGATCCGGGTTCTGGGGCCAACGTCCTGACTTTC
few TRBJ2-1 NA TRBV6-4 CASSGGDYNEQFF TGTGCCAGCAGTGGGGGAGATTACAATGAGCAGTTCTTC
NA TRBJ1-2 NA TRBV9 CASSARRGYGYTF TGTGCCAGCAGCGCAAGGAGGGGTTATGGCTACACCTTC
NA TRBJ2-3 NA TRBV27 CASSLTWGPDTQYF TGTGCCAGCAGTCTCACGTGGGGCCCAGATACGCAGTATTTT
once TRBJ2-3 NA TRBV21-1 CASSKARSRCTDTQYF TGTGCCAGCAGCAAAGCGCGTTCCCGCTGCACAGATACGCAGTATTTT
NA TRBJ2-5 NA TRBV9 CASSPLAWETQYF TGTGCCAGCAGCCCCCTCGCGTGGGAGACCCAGTACTTC
NA TRBJ2-3 TRBD2 TRBV6-4 CASSDGERGPSDTQYF TGTGCCAGCAGTGATGGCGAGCGGGGGCCGTCAGATACGCAGTATTTT
NA TRBJ2-2 NA TRBV9 CASSPTRNTGELFF TGTGCCAGCAGCCCTACTAGGAACACCGGGGAGCTGTTTTTT
medium-sized TRBJ1-1 NA TRBV7-6 CASSLGETSTEAFF TGTGCCAGCAGCTTAGGGGAGACCTCCACTGAAGCTTTCTTT
few TRBJ1-2 TRBD1 TRBV6-5 CASSSDRGRGGYTF TGTGCCAGCAGTTCGGACAGGGGGCGAGGAGGCTACACCTTC
NA TRBJ1-5 NA TRBV11-2 CASKTQGLNQPQHF TGTGCCAGCAAAACGCAGGGCCTCAATCAGCCCCAGCATTTT
NA TRBJ1-3 NA TRBV10-3 CAISSQGNTIYF TGTGCCATCAGTAGTCAGGGAAACACCATATATTTT
NA TRBJ1-1 TRBD1 TRBV5-4 CASSFGDRATEAFF TGTGCCAGCAGCTTCGGTGACAGGGCCACTGAAGCTTTCTTT
once TRBJ2-1 NA TRBV9 CASSVEVGGYNEQFF TGTGCCAGCAGCGTAGAAGTGGGAGGCTACAATGAGCAGTTCTTC
once TRBJ2-5 TRBD2 TRBV19 CASSIDWTSGRETQYF TGTGCCAGTAGTATAGACTGGACTAGCGGGAGAGAGACCCAGTACTTC
once TRBJ2-7 NA TRBV9 CASSGGSSYEQYF TGTGCCAGCAGCGGTGGGAGCTCCTACGAGCAGTACTTC
NA TRBJ1-1 NA TRBV6-1 CASSEAQENTEAFF TGTGCCAGCAGTGAAGCGCAGGAGAACACTGAAGCTTTCTTT
NA TRBJ1-1 TRBD1 TRBV5-6 CASSGPTGGGEAFF TGTGCCAGCAGCGGGCCGACAGGGGGCGGTGAAGCTTTCTTT
NA TRBJ1-1 NA TRBV28 CASTSPRGGTEAFF TGTGCCAGCACCTCGCCGAGGGGAGGCACTGAAGCTTTCTTT
NA TRBJ2-1 TRBD2 TRBV27 CASSHPGLAGGRSYNEQFF TGTGCCAGCAGCCACCCGGGACTAGCGGGGGGCCGCTCCTACAATGAGCAGTTCTTC